This T cell receptor beta chain emerged from a study of shared clonotypes between healthy human individuals. Study information: Each donor's CD4 naive and CD4 memory cells filled three plates apiece, CD8 naive two, and CD8 memory one.

V was trimmed by 1 base and J by 4 bases, leaving 11 bases between them. Germline CDR1 is KGHSH and CDR2 is LQKENI. CDR3 size: 14 residues. Sequencing was performed with immunoSEQ multiplex PCR; in TCRdb, only in-frame clones are kept and a portion is missing. The sample has about 2 million clones, roughly 95% seen once; the top ten hold about 0.13%. With regard to this clone: Other DNA sequences in the sample encode the same CDR3.

Among the donors, all were Caucasian adults who lived in Nashville, Tennessee. J is TRBJ2-7 and V is TRBV18, with D possibly TRBD1 on 5 matching bases. The origin of this receptor is a young man in good health. The source material was naive CD4+ T cells sorted from blood. Subset in this sample: CD45RA+ positively selected. The CDR3 sequence: CASSPLQGPYEQYF. CDR3 DNA: TGTGCCAGCTCACCACTGCAGGGTCCTTACGAGCAGTACTTC.